This TCR beta chain was captured in a study of shared clonotypes between healthy human individuals. Overall study context: Three plates were used per donor for CD4 naive, three for CD4 memory, two for CD8 naive and one for CD8 memory.

This CDR3 contains 15 residues. Looked up from germline, CDR1 is SGHRS and CDR2 is YFSETQ. The V segment lost 4 bases and the J segment 0 bases; nucleotides outside the gene matches: 7. The method was immunoSEQ multiplex PCR; TCRdb's version includes in-frame clones alone and lacks a portion of them. The table records 950,000 to 1,300,000 clones, approximately 70% of them present only once. Input material: memory CD4+ T cells sorted from blood. Indicated subset: CD45RA-negative fraction. The gene calls are TRBV5-1 and TRBJ2-7; 7 bases are shared with TRBD1. This receptor was obtained from a young man in good health. As DNA, the CDR3 is TGCGCCAGCAGCCCCTTACAGGGGAGCTCCTACGAGCAGTACTTC. Encoded protein: CASSPLQGSSYEQYF.